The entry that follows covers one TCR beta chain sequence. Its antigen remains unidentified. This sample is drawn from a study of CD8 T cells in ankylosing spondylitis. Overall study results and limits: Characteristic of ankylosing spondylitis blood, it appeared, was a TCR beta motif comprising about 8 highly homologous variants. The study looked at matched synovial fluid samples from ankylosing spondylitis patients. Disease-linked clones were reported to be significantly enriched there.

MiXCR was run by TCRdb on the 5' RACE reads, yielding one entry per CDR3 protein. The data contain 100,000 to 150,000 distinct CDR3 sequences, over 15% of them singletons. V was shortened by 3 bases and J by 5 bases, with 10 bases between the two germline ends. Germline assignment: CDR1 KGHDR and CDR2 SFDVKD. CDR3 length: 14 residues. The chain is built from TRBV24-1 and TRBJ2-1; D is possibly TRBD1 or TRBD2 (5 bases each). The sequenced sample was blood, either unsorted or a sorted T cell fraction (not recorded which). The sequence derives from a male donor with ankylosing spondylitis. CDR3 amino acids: CATSDLGPDNEQFF. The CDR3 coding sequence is TGTGCCACCAGTGATCTGGGACCCGACAATGAGCAGTTCTTC.